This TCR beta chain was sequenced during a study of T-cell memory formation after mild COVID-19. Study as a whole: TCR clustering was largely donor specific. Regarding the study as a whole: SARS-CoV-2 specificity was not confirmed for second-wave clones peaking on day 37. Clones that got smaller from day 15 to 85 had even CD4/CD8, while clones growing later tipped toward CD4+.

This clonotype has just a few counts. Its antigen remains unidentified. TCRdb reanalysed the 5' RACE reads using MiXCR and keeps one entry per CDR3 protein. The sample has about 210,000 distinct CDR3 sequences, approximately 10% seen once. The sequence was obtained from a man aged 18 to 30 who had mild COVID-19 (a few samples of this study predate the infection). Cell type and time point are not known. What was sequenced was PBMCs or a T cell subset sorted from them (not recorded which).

The CDR3, as DNA: TGTGCCAGCAGTGAACAAGGGGGGCGAGCTAACTATGGCTACACCTTC. This sequence encodes CASSEQGGRANYGYTF. The chain has TRBV6-1 and TRBJ1-2, with D maybe TRBD1 (6 bases). Germline-derived CDR1 and CDR2 are MNHNS and SASEGT. The CDR3 consists of 16 residues. The V and J ends lost 2 bases and 0 bases respectively, with 13 bases between them.